This entry lists 31 T cell receptor beta chains sequenced from one sample in a study of breast tumors, draining lymph nodes, adjacent tissues listed by TCRdb under 2016. The library was prepared using multiplex PCR. Sequencing relied on an Illumina HiSeq 2000. In-frame beta chains were kept once TCRdb had trimmed the public reads at Q25 with fastp and called clones with MiXCR. Rows are unified per CDR3 protein, each entry keeping the most common DNA and genes. Counted in this sample were 200,000 to 250,000 distinct CDR3 sequences; less than 40% of them appeared once. The ten biggest clones cover approximately 3.7% of the sample. Lymph node samples came from the axillary draining lymph nodes of breast cancer patients. Sequenced material: axillary lymph node tissue. The receptor set was obtained from a female donor with breast cancer. Some clones in this sample may be carry-over from other donors' samples.

The rearrangement links TRBV5-6 to TRBJ2-1; possibly TRBD2 for D (6 bases). Germline assignment: CDR1 SGHDT and CDR2 YYEEEE. V lost 0 bases and J 6 bases, leaving 13 bases between the germline ends. This CDR3 region has 15 residues. Here the CDR3 DNA reads TGTGCCAGCAGCTTGGGAGCTGGAGGGTTCAATGAGCAGTTCTTC. This encodes CASSLGAGGFNEQFF.

V usage is TRBV5-1 and J usage is TRBJ1-1; D is undetermined. Germline V gene data show CDR1 as SGHRS and CDR2 as YFSETQ. V lost 3 bases and J lost 1, with 7 bases in between. This CDR3 is 13 amino acids long. CDR3 amino acids: CASSSLSNTEAFF. In DNA, the CDR3 is TGCGCCAGCAGCTCACTGTCGAACACTGAAGCTTTCTTT.

This clonotype was observed many times. V is TRBV7-2 and J is TRBJ2-1, with a possible D match to TRBD2 (6 bases). CDR1 is SGHTA and CDR2 is FQGNSA in the germline V gene. The V end was cut by 6 bases, the J end by 0 bases, with 15 bases between. The length of the CDR3 is 16 residues. The CDR3 DNA sequence: TGTGCCAGCAGAACCTCTAGCGCCCGCTCCTACAATGAGCAGTTCTTC. This encodes CASRTSSARSYNEQFF.

This clonotype was observed at least ten times. V usage is TRBV2 and J usage is TRBJ1-2; 8 positions agree with TRBD1. The CDR3 runs 13 residues. CDR1 and CDR2 from the germline V gene are SNHLY and FYNNEI. After removal of 7 bases from V and 7 bases from J, the junction contained 8 bases not matched to a gene. The CDR3 here is CASNLTGAPGYTF. In DNA, the CDR3 is TGTGCCAGCAATTTGACAGGGGCACCTGGCTACACCTTC.

This clonotype was picked up many times. V usage is TRBV5-6 and J usage is TRBJ1-6; D call uncertain. Deletions cut 5 bases from V and 0 bases from J, with 6 bases between. The CDR3 spans 14 residues. Germline V gene sequence: CDR1 SGHDT, CDR2 YYEEEE. CDR3 bases: TGTGCCAGCAGGCTGGGCTCCTATAATTCACCCCTCCACTTT. Amino acid sequence: CASRLGSYNSPLHF.

This clonotype has ten or more counts. The rearrangement uses TRBV11-2 and TRBJ2-7; D not resolved. V dropped 2 bases and J dropped 0 bases, with 8 bases sitting between them. Per germline, CDR1 SGHAT and CDR2 FQNNGV. There are 14 residues in the CDR3. The CDR3 bases are TGTGCCAGCAGCTTACCAGGTCTCTCCTACGAGCAGTACTTC. It yields the protein CASSLPGLSYEQYF.

This clonotype was counted ten times or more. J is TRBJ1-2 and V is TRBV7-3, with D hard to call. This CDR3 comprises 15 residues. Germline lookup yields CDR1 SGHTA and CDR2 FQGTGA. Trimming stripped 0 bases from V and 2 bases from J, with 10 bases between. The CDR3 reads CASSLTGRTNYGYTF. The CDR3 DNA follows: TGTGCCAGCAGCTTAACGGGTCGGACGAACTATGGCTACACCTTC.

This clonotype was recorded at least ten times. The V and J genes are TRBV19 and TRBJ1-2, with D possibly matching TRBD1 (6 bases). Trimming took off 3 bases at V and 3 bases at J, with 14 bases between the two ends. Germline V gene data show CDR1 as LNHDA and CDR2 as SQIVND (reference sequence). The CDR3 runs 15 residues. The CDR3 is CASSIGQGKDYGYTF. The CDR3 DNA reads as TGTGCCAGTAGTATCGGGCAGGGGAAGGACTATGGCTACACCTTC.

As concerns this clonotype: This could be a read error, since a much larger clone is one nucleotide away. This chain links TRBV12-3 or TRBV12-4 with TRBJ2-3, with D perhaps TRBD2 (6 bases). The germline V and J ends were trimmed by 3 bases and 4 bases, with 17 bases remaining between them. The CDR3 runs 16 residues. CDR3 DNA sequence: TGTGCCAGCAGTTTCACTAGCACCAGGAGGGCAGATACGCAGTATTTT. Protein product: CASSFTSTRRADTQYF.

This clonotype showed up many times. The chain has TRBV4-3 and TRBJ2-1; no clear D. Germline V gene lookup returns CDR1 LGHNA and CDR2 YSLEER. With 0 bases removed from V and 4 bases from J, the gap between germline ends came to 13 bases. CDR3 length: 16 residues. CDR3 in amino acids: CASSQDGRGPYNEQFF. As DNA, the CDR3 is TGCGCCAGCAGCCAAGACGGACGAGGCCCTTACAATGAGCAGTTCTTC.

This clonotype was seen many times. The chain links TRBV10-3 to TRBJ1-4, with 7 bases lining up with TRBD1. With 0 bases clipped from V and 4 bases from J, the junction kept 5 bases outside the gene matches. In germline, CDR1 is ENHRY, CDR2 SYGVKD. The CDR3 loop spans 16 amino acids. CDR3 protein: CAISESRGQGNEKLFF. The CDR3 nucleotides read TGTGCCATCAGTGAGTCAAGGGGGCAGGGTAATGAAAAACTGTTTTTT.

The rearrangement links TRBV20-1 to TRBJ1-5; TRBD1 agrees at 10 bases. The CDR3 length is 12 residues. Losses at the gene ends were 6 bases for V and 6 bases for J; bases not matched to a gene: 2. Germline CDR1 and CDR2: DFQATT and SNEGSKA (reference sequence). CDR3 amino acids: CSARDRGQPQHF. In DNA, the CDR3 is TGCAGTGCAAGGGACAGGGGTCAGCCCCAGCATTTT.

CDR3 bases: TGCAGTGCTACCACAGGGGAGAACTCACCCCTCCACTTT. Translated, it gives CSATTGENSPLHF. The chain has TRBV20-1 and TRBJ1-6; 7 nucleotides agree with TRBD1. Germline CDR1 is DFQATT and CDR2 is SNEGSKA (reference sequence). This CDR3 region has 13 residues. J lost 10 bases, V lost 4 bases, and 7 bases had no gene match.

Details on this clonotype: This may come from a read error, since a much larger clone is one base off. The J gene is TRBJ2-3, the V gene TRBV5-1, with D uncertain. There are 15 residues in the CDR3. The V gene's germline CDR1 is SGHRS and CDR2 YFSETQ. CDR3 region: CASSLRAESTDTRYF. The CDR3, as DNA: TGCGCCAGCAGCTTGAGGGCGGAGAGCACAGATACGCGGTATTTT.

This rearrangement joins TRBV7-9 to TRBJ2-5; possibly TRBD2 for D (5 bases). Germline V gives CDR1 SEHNR, CDR2 FQNEAQ (reference sequence). Trimming shortened V by 5 bases and J by 5 bases, and 15 bases separated the two germline ends. The CDR3 spans 14 residues. The CDR3 DNA is TGTGCCAGCAGCCCTCTCTCTGAGGGTGAGACCCAGTACTTC. Amino acids: CASSPLSEGETQYF.

At least ten counts were recorded for this clonotype. This rearrangement joins TRBV5-1 to TRBJ2-2; D may be TRBD1 (7 bases). The CDR3 spans 19 residues. CDR1 and CDR2 from the germline V gene are SGHRS and YFSETQ. Trimming pared 3 bases from V and 3 bases from J, leaving 24 bases between. DNA for the CDR3: TGCGCCAGCAGCTCCTTACCCCCGGGACTTCAGGGGGACACCGGGGAGCTGTTTTTT. This codes for CASSSLPPGLQGDTGELFF.

This clonotype was observed at least ten times. The CDR3 DNA sequence: TGTGCCAGCAGCTTGGATCGCGGGAGAACCTACAATGAGCAGTTCTTC. Its translation: CASSLDRGRTYNEQFF. The chain couples TRBV5-6 to TRBJ2-1; 7 nucleotides match TRBD2. The V and J ends lost 0 bases and 2 bases, in that order; junction bases with no gene match: 5. This CDR3 is built from 16 residues. Germline-derived CDR1 and CDR2 are SGHDT and YYEEEE.

V usage is TRBV2 and J usage is TRBJ1-1; the D is unclear. Germline V gene sequence: CDR1 SNHLY, CDR2 FYNNEI. The CDR3 is 15 residues long. V was clipped by 5 bases and J by 1 base, with 14 bases between them. Written as DNA, the CDR3 is TGTGCCAGCAGTCTTCATCGCATCGGGAACACTGAAGCTTTCTTT. Translation: CASSLHRIGNTEAFF.

Comment on this clonotype: Possible read error: a much larger clone is one base away. The gene calls are TRBV6-5 and TRBJ1-5; no reliable D call. The CDR3 spans 13 residues. Deletions cut 5 bases from V and 4 bases from J, with 9 bases between. The V gene's germline CDR1 is MNHEY and CDR2 SVGAGI. Here the CDR3 DNA reads TGTGCCAGCAGTCACCGGCTGAATCAGCCCCAGCATTTT. The encoded protein is CASSHRLNQPQHF.

This clonotype was counted at least ten times. The V gene is TRBV20-1, the J gene TRBJ2-7; TRBD2 agrees at 13 bases. Per germline, CDR1 DFQATT and CDR2 SNEGSKA (reference sequence). V shed 3 bases and J 0 bases; nucleotides not matched to a gene: 2. CDR3 length equals 15 residues. The CDR3 DNA reads as TGCAGTGCTAGCGGGACTAGCGGGAACTCCTACGAGCAGTACTTC. This gives the protein CSASGTSGNSYEQYF.

The chain joins TRBV6-1 to TRBJ1-5, with 8 bases aligning to TRBD1. Germline loops: CDR1 MNHNS, CDR2 SASEGT. This CDR3 is built from 15 residues. V was clipped by 2 bases and J by 2 bases; unmatched bases: 2. The CDR3 protein is CASSEPQGGNQPQHF. The CDR3 DNA follows: TGTGCCAGCAGTGAACCACAGGGGGGCAATCAGCCCCAGCATTTT.

This clonotype was seen repeatedly, ten times or more. V and J are TRBV2 and TRBJ2-5; possibly TRBD2 for D (5 bases). This CDR3 has 13 residues. Germline V lookup: CDR1 SNHLY, CDR2 FYNNEI. V was clipped by 7 bases and J by 1 base, with 10 bases between them. CDR3 sequence reads: CASTPSLQETQYF. For the CDR3, the DNA is TGTGCCAGCACCCCTAGCCTCCAAGAGACCCAGTACTTC.

This clonotype was seen ten or more times. The chain uses TRBV7-3 and TRBJ2-5; 9 positions agree with TRBD2. Germline V gene sequence: CDR1 SGHTA, CDR2 FQGTGA. The V and J ends lost 5 bases and 5 bases, in that order; junction bases with no gene match: 3. The CDR3 has 13 amino acids. The CDR3 DNA sequence: TGTGCCAGCAGCCCTAGCGGGACGGAGACCCAGTACTTC. Amino acids: CASSPSGTETQYF.

This clonotype was seen repeatedly, ten times or more. V gene TRBV5-1 combines with J gene TRBJ2-5; D may be TRBD1 or TRBD2 (5 bases each). V was trimmed by 4 bases and J by 8 bases, leaving 18 bases between them. The CDR3 is 14 amino acids. The germline gives CDR1 SGHRS, CDR2 YFSETQ. The CDR3 DNA is TGCGCCAGCAGCCCGTTGGGGGTCCGTGACACCCAGTACTTC. Encoded protein: CASSPLGVRDTQYF.

This clonotype occurred many times. At one boundary the junction diverges from the germline segment, which might be a read error. V and J are TRBV24-1 and TRBJ2-2, with 9 bases matching TRBD1. The CDR3 extends over 16 amino acids. CDR1 KGHDR and CDR2 SFDVKD come from the germline V gene. CDR3 DNA sequence: TGTGCCACGAGTGCCGGAGGACAGGGGTTTGGCGGGGAGCTGTTTTTT. It specifies CATSAGGQGFGGELFF.

Turning to this clonotype: This clone may be a read error of a much larger clone one base away. The CDR3 end shows no conserved phenylalanine or tryptophan, and so a read error is likely. CDR3 DNA: TGTGCCAGCAGGACCGGGGGGCCCCACAATGAGCAGTTCCTC. Translating gives CASRTGGPHNEQFL. The rearrangement uses TRBV7-8 and TRBJ2-1; TRBD2 might be the D (7 bases). Trimming cost V 6 bases and J 5 bases, with 14 bases left between them. The CDR3 loop spans 14 amino acids. Germline CDR1 and CDR2: SGHVS and FQNEAQ.

Concerning this clonotype itself: Being one base from a much bigger clone, this may be a read error. The gene calls are TRBV19 and TRBJ2-3; 8 bases align to TRBD2. This CDR3 contains 16 residues. Germline CDR1 reads LNHDA; CDR2 reads SQIVND (reference sequence). The CDR3 is CVSSIQAGVDLNTQYF. DNA for the CDR3: TGTGTCAGTAGTATCCAAGCGGGAGTCGATTTAAATACGCAGTATTTT.

Notes on this clonotype: Relative to the germline gene, one junction end is altered; a read error may explain this. This chain connects TRBV5-1 to TRBJ1-6; D perhaps matches TRBD1 (5 bases). Germline values: CDR1 SGHRS, CDR2 YFSETQ. CDR3 length: 14 residues. CDR3 protein: CASSRSMDNSPLHF. CDR3 nucleotide sequence: TGCGCCAGCAGCCGGTCGATGGACAATTCCCCCCTCCACTTT.

J is TRBJ1-1 and V is TRBV2; D is uncertain. The V gene's germline CDR1 is SNHLY and CDR2 FYNNEI. V lost 8 bases and J 5 bases, leaving 12 bases between the germline ends. CDR3 length equals 12 residues. The CDR3 region is CASETAGTEAFF. DNA for the CDR3: TGTGCCAGCGAGACCGCGGGGACTGAAGCTTTCTTT.

Regarding this clonotype: This may arise from a read error, as a much more abundant clone is one base away. The conserved phenylalanine or tryptophan normally closing the CDR3 is absent here, so this likely arose from a read error. The V gene is TRBV7-9, the J gene TRBJ2-3; no reliable D call. Germline V lookup: CDR1 SEHNR, CDR2 FQNEAQ (reference sequence). V shed 2 bases and J shed 2 bases, with 8 bases lying between them. The CDR3 has 14 amino acids. In DNA form, the CDR3 reads TGTGCCAGCAGCTTATCTGGGATCACAGATACGCAGTATCTT. Its translation: CASSLSGITDTQYL.

There are many counts of this clonotype. The chain recombines TRBV6-1 with TRBJ2-2; D unclear. CDR3 length equals 13 residues. CDR1 and CDR2 from the germline V gene are MNHNS and SASEGT. The V gene lost 6 bases and the J gene lost 2 bases, with 7 bases spanning the gap. CDR3 in DNA: TGTGCCAGCAGCCCACTAAACACCGGGGAGCTGTTTTTT. Its protein product is CASSPLNTGELFF.